The rows below give T cell receptor beta chains drawn from one sample of a study of long-term antiretroviral therapy in people with HIV. Clones were read by immunoSEQ multiplex PCR, and TCRdb kept only the in-frame ones, dropping some. The table has about 36,000 clones, 70% to 90% seen once; the top ten hold over 9.5%. The material sequenced was unsorted PBMCs, taken 2.2 years after starting antiretroviral therapy. All receptors come from a man aged 18 to 35 with HIV. Each CDR3 is given with its conserved first and last residue. A D gene is named only where the DNA matches it firmly. Size values are once, few and many counts, or a class for expanded clones, and some rows have none.

size	V	J	D	DNA	CDR3
-	TRBV30	TRBJ2-1	-	TGTGCCTGGAGTGTAGCCCCCCAGCTTTTGGATGAGCAGTTCTTC	CAWSVAPQLLDEQFF
-	TRBV4-1	TRBJ2-1	-	TGCGCCAGCAGCCAAGGGCTCGTCAATGAGCAGTTCTTC	CASSQGLVNEQFF
once	TRBV28	TRBJ2-3	-	TGTGCCAGCAGACGATCGGACTCTCCGGGAGCGCAGTATTTT	CASRRSDSPGAQYF
-	TRBV7-9	TRBJ1-1	-	TGTGCCAGCAGCTTAAGGGCGAACACTGAAGCTTTCTTT	CASSLRANTEAFF
-	TRBV6-4	TRBJ2-3	TRBD2	TGTGCCAGCGCCGCGGGGGGCTCGGCAGATACGCAGTATTTT	CASAAGGSADTQYF
-	TRBV7-9	TRBJ1-2	-	TGTGCCAGCAGCTTAGGACAGGACGGGTTCTTC	CASSLGQDGFF
-	TRBV28	TRBJ2-3	TRBD2	TGTGCCAGCAGTTCCCAGATAGTCCAAAGCGGCACTAGGGAGGGGACAGATACGCAGTATTTT	CASSSQIVQSGTREGTDTQYF
-	TRBV27	TRBJ1-2	TRBD1	TGTGCCAGCGCTTGGACAGGGGACTATGGCTACACCTTC	CASAWTGDYGYTF
-	TRBV28	TRBJ2-7	-	TGTGTGAGTGGGGCCCCCCTCTACGAGCAGTACTTC	CVSGAPLYEQYF
-	TRBV7-9	TRBJ2-7	-	TGTGCCAGCAGCTGGGTCCCCAAGACCTACGAGCAGTACTTC	CASSWVPKTYEQYF
-	TRBV19	TRBJ2-5	TRBD1	TGTGCCAGTAGTAGGAGACAGGGCACGGAGACCCAGTACTTC	CASSRRQGTETQYF
-	TRBV7-2	TRBJ2-4	-	TGTGCCAGCAGCTTATGGAACCTAGCCAAAAACATTCAGTACTTC	CASSLWNLAKNIQYF
few	TRBV5-4	TRBJ2-5	-	TGTGCCAGCAGCTTACCTCGGCAAGAGACCCAGTACTTC	CASSLPRQETQYF
-	TRBV25-1	TRBJ1-2	-	TGTGCCAGCACCCAAGCCGGGGCTAACTATGGCTACACCTTC	CASTQAGANYGYTF
-	TRBV19	TRBJ2-7	TRBD1	TGTGCCAGTAGTATCGGACAGGGGACCTACGAGCAGTACTTC	CASSIGQGTYEQYF
-	TRBV7-2	TRBJ2-5	-	TGTGCCAGCAGCTTAGCGCGTGGGCAAGAGACCCAGTACTTC	CASSLARGQETQYF
-	TRBV4-1	TRBJ2-7	-	TGCGCCAGCAGCCAAATTCCCCAGGGGCCCTACGAGCAGTACTTC	CASSQIPQGPYEQYF
-	TRBV4-3	TRBJ2-1	-	TGCGCCAGCAGCCCCAATTGGGTAAATGAGCAGTTCTTC	CASSPNWVNEQFF
once	TRBV27	TRBJ2-7	TRBD1	TGTGCCAGCAGTCGGGACAGGAGCTCCTACGAGCAGTACTTC	CASSRDRSSYEQYF
-	TRBV27	TRBJ2-7	TRBD1	TGTGCCAGCAGACAACAGGGGGCGTCCTACGAGCAGTACTTC	CASRQQGASYEQYF
-	TRBV27	TRBJ1-4	-	TGTGCCAGCACCGAACGACATGGAGTTGAAAAACTGTTTTTT	CASTERHGVEKLFF
-	TRBV6-5	TRBJ2-7	TRBD2	TGTGCCAGCAGACTACTAGCGGGGGGGCCCGACGAGCAGTACTTC	CASRLLAGGPDEQYF
-	TRBV14	TRBJ2-2	TRBD2	TGTGCCAGCAGCTCAAGGTGGCGGGAGAGTGGCGGGGAGCTGTTTTTT	CASSSRWRESGGELFF
once	TRBV27	TRBJ2-7	-	TGTGCCAGCAGTTTTGACGGGAACTACGAGCAGTACTTC	CASSFDGNYEQYF
-	TRBV29-1	TRBJ1-2	-	TGCAGCGTTGAAGGCACAGGGTACCTAGGCTACACCTTC	CSVEGTGYLGYTF
-	TRBV1	TRBJ1-4	-	TGCACCAGCAACGGGACAGGGTCAACTAATGAAAAACTGTTTTTT	CTSNGTGSTNEKLFF
-	TRBV5-4	TRBJ1-3	-	TGTGCCAGCCGGCGGGGAACAGGAAACACCATATATTTT	CASRRGTGNTIYF
once	TRBV9	TRBJ1-4	TRBD1	TGTGCCAGCAGCGTAGGTGGGACAGGGCGTGAAAAACTGTTTTTT	CASSVGGTGREKLFF
-	TRBV6-5	TRBJ1-4	-	TGTGCCAGCAGTTACTCGAGGCCGCCAGGGGTCGAAAAACTGTTTTTT	CASSYSRPPGVEKLFF
few	TRBV20-1	TRBJ1-2	-	TGCAGTGCTGCCGGTCTGTATGGCTACACCTTC	CSAAGLYGYTF
-	TRBV10-1	TRBJ2-3	TRBD1	TGCGCCAGCAGTGAACAGGGGACAGATACGCAGTATTTT	CASSEQGTDTQYF
few	TRBV7-9	TRBJ1-5	-	TGTGCCAGCAGCTTAGCGACGGATAGCAATCAGCCCCAGCATTTT	CASSLATDSNQPQHF
-	TRBV29-1	TRBJ2-5	TRBD2	TGCAGCGTTGAAGGAATCGGGACTAGCGTTCCAGAGACCCAGTACTTC	CSVEGIGTSVPETQYF
-	TRBV9	TRBJ2-5	-	TGTGCCAGCAGCACACGGGACCGCGAGACCCAGTACTTC	CASSTRDRETQYF
-	TRBV19	TRBJ2-1	TRBD1	TGTGCCAGCCTTCAGGGGGCGTCCTACAATGAGCAGTTCTTC	CASLQGASYNEQFF
-	TRBV6-1	TRBJ2-7	TRBD1	TGTGCCAGCAGAGCCGGGACAGCGAGAGACTACGAGCAGTACTTC	CASRAGTARDYEQYF
-	TRBV28	TRBJ2-5	TRBD2	TGTGCCAGCAGCTTGTGGACTAGCGGGAGAGGAATGAAAGAGACCCAGTACTTC	CASSLWTSGRGMKETQYF
once	TRBV19	TRBJ2-1	TRBD2	TGTGCCAGTAGTTCCGGGACTAGCGGTTACAATGAGCAGTTCTTC	CASSSGTSGYNEQFF
-	TRBV5-4	TRBJ2-1	TRBD2	TGTGCCAGCAGCTTGCCCGGGGGGGTTGAGGGCAATGAGCAGTTCTTC	CASSLPGGVEGNEQFF
-	TRBV30	TRBJ1-2	-	TGTGCCTGGGAGAAACAAGCTTTTAACTATGGCTACACCTTC	CAWEKQAFNYGYTF
medium-sized	TRBV30	TRBJ1-3	-	TGTGCCTGGAGTTGGGGTTACAACACCATATATTTT	CAWSWGYNTIYF
-	TRBV7-3	TRBJ2-1	-	TGTGCCAGCAGCCCCGGGGCTACATACAATGAGCAGTTCTTC	CASSPGATYNEQFF
-	TRBV19	TRBJ2-1	TRBD1	TGTGCCAGTAGTAACGAGGGACAGTCTCGAGGAAATGAGCAGTTCTTC	CASSNEGQSRGNEQFF
-	TRBV19	TRBJ2-2	TRBD2	TGTGCCAGTAGTGATAGCGGGGGGAAACATACCGGGGAGCTGTTTTTT	CASSDSGGKHTGELFF
once	TRBV27	TRBJ2-1	-	TGTGCCAGCAGTTTGCTGTTTTACAATGAGCAGTTCTTC	CASSLLFYNEQFF
once	TRBV4-1	TRBJ2-5	TRBD2	TGCGCCAGCAGGAAGGGACTAGCGGGGGAAGAGACCCAGTACTTC	CASRKGLAGEETQYF
once	TRBV10-3	TRBJ1-3	TRBD1	TGTGCCATCAGGTCGACAGGGATGGGAAACACCATATATTTT	CAIRSTGMGNTIYF
-	TRBV7-8	TRBJ2-1	-	TGTGCCAGCAGCCGTGGGGAGCCCGGCAATGAGCAGTTCTTC	CASSRGEPGNEQFF
-	TRBV10-2	TRBJ2-6	TRBD1	TGCGCCAGCAACAGGGGGCGTGGGGCCAACGTCCTGACTTTC	CASNRGRGANVLTF
-	TRBV2	TRBJ2-1	TRBD2	TGTGCCAGCAGTGATCTAGCGGGAGGATCCTACAATGAGCAGTTCTTC	CASSDLAGGSYNEQFF
-	TRBV6-4	TRBJ2-2	TRBD2	TGTGCCAGCAGTGACTCCGGGACTACATCCGGGGAGCTGTTTTTT	CASSDSGTTSGELFF
once	TRBV7-9	TRBJ2-2	-	TGTGCCAGCGGGTTGGGCGGACCGAACACCGGGGAGCTGTTTTTT	CASGLGGPNTGELFF
-	TRBV6-1	TRBJ2-7	-	TGTGCCAGCAGTGTAGTAGGCAGTCAGATCTCCTACGAGCAGTACTTC	CASSVVGSQISYEQYF
-	TRBV11-2	TRBJ1-2	-	TGTGCCAGCAGCCCCGAGTTAGGTCTTGGCTACACCTTC	CASSPELGLGYTF
-	TRBV2	TRBJ2-1	TRBD1	TGTGCCAGCAGTGTAGACAGGGACGGTCATGGGGAACACAATGAGCAGTTCTTC	CASSVDRDGHGEHNEQFF